What follows are 20 T cell receptor beta chains derived from one specimen sequenced in a study of T-cell memory formation after mild COVID-19. TCRdb re-called the 5' RACE reads through MiXCR, storing one row per CDR3 protein. The sample consists of 150,000 to 200,000 distinct CDR3 sequences, 11% of them appearing once. The sequencing sample was made of PBMCs or a T cell subset sorted from them (not recorded which). Receptors originate from a man aged 18-30 years who had mild COVID-19 (a few samples of this study predate the infection). Cell type and time point are not known.

This clonotype was seen a single time. The J gene is TRBJ1-4, the V gene TRBV7-8, with 7 bases identical to TRBD1. V was clipped by 1 base and J by 6 bases; unmatched bases: 8. Germline V lookup: CDR1 SGHVS, CDR2 FQNEAQ. This CDR3 is 16 amino acids long. The CDR3 region has the DNA TGTGCCAGCAGCTTAGTTGCCGGGACAGTAGATGAAAAACTGTTTTTT. Translating gives CASSLVAGTVDEKLFF.

This clonotype was seen a few times. The genes are TRBV29-1 and TRBJ2-7; the D gene is possibly TRBD1 (6 bases). Germline CDR1 and CDR2: SQVTM and ANQGSEA. The CDR3 length is 13 residues. V lost 4 bases and J lost 4, with 14 bases in between. The CDR3 spells CSVVRDTTYEQYF. Here the CDR3 DNA reads TGCAGCGTTGTCCGGGACACGACTTACGAGCAGTACTTC.

This clonotype was seen only a few times. The chain uses TRBV28 and TRBJ1-1, with D perhaps TRBD1 (6 bases). The CDR3 length is 15 residues. Germline V CDR1 and CDR2: MDHEN, SYDVKM. Trimming shortened V by 10 bases and J by 3 bases, and 21 bases separated the two germline ends. Here the CDR3 DNA reads TGTGCCACCACCACCGGGGGCCAAGGGGACACTGAAGCTTTCTTT. This codes for CATTTGGQGDTEAFF.

This clonotype occurred a few times. The V gene is TRBV12-3 or TRBV12-4, the J gene TRBJ1-5; tentatively, D is TRBD1 (5 bases). The ends were cut back, 6 bases at V and 7 bases at J, with 10 bases in the middle. The CDR3 has 12 amino acids. CDR3 nucleotide sequence: TGTGCCAGCAGGTTCCAGGGACAGCCCCAGCATTTT. Translating gives CASRFQGQPQHF.

This clonotype was seen a few times. The chain combines TRBV6-2 or TRBV6-3 with TRBJ1-5; no firm D call. Germline V gene data show CDR1 as MNHEY and CDR2 as SVGEGT. Trimming removed 7 bases at V and 7 bases at J, with 11 bases between. The length of the CDR3 is 12 residues. The CDR3 loop is CASKSYRQPQHF. CDR3 bases: TGTGCCAGCAAAAGTTATAGGCAGCCCCAGCATTTT.

J is TRBJ1-1 and V is TRBV12-3 or TRBV12-4; D perhaps matches TRBD1 (5 bases). The CDR3 has 13 amino acids. Trimming left V 0 bases short and J 7 bases short, with 9 bases between. The CDR3 DNA sequence: TGTGCCAGCAGTTTAGCTCGCAGGGATGAAGCTTTCTTT. This sequence encodes CASSLARRDEAFF.

The V gene is TRBV20-1, the J gene TRBJ1-5, with D possibly matching TRBD1 (6 bases). Trimming stripped 5 bases from V and 2 bases from J, with 16 bases between. The length of the CDR3 is 15 residues. CDR1 DFQATT and CDR2 SNEGSKA come from the germline V gene (reference sequence). The CDR3 region is CSARTGSEGNQPQHF. The CDR3 region has the DNA TGCAGTGCTCGTACAGGGTCCGAGGGCAATCAGCCCCAGCATTTT.

This clonotype was seen repeatedly, ten times or more. V and J are TRBV12-3 or TRBV12-4 and TRBJ1-1, with D possibly being TRBD1 (5 bases). The CDR3 consists of 16 residues. V was trimmed by 6 bases and J by 0 bases, leaving 17 bases between them. CDR3 residues: CASRPGGRIMNTEAFF. In nucleotides, the CDR3 is TGTGCCAGCAGACCCGGGGGACGGATCATGAACACTGAAGCTTTCTTT.

The chain couples TRBV15 to TRBJ2-2; D gene unclear. Germline CDR1 reads LNHNV; CDR2 reads YYDKDF (reference sequence). The CDR3 runs to 18 residues. V dropped 0 bases and J dropped 2 bases, with 16 bases sitting between them. The CDR3 loop is CATSRDYRAADNTGELFF. As DNA, the CDR3 is TGTGCCACCAGCAGAGATTATAGGGCAGCAGACAACACCGGGGAGCTGTTTTTT.

This clonotype turned up a few times. This chain connects TRBV7-3 to TRBJ2-2; 7 positions agree with TRBD1. Germline CDR1 SGHTA, CDR2 FQGTGA. This CDR3 is 16 amino acids long. V was clipped by 5 bases and J by 5 bases; unmatched bases: 11. The CDR3 sequence is CASSPRPGGDTGELFF. The CDR3 region has the DNA TGTGCCAGCAGCCCGCGGCCAGGGGGTGATACCGGGGAGCTGTTTTTT.

This clonotype was observed a handful of times. This chain joins TRBV18 and TRBJ2-2; D may be TRBD1 (5 bases). The germline V gene has CDR1 KGHSH and CDR2 LQKENI. With 4 bases removed from V and 0 bases from J, the gap between germline ends came to 9 bases. CDR3 length equals 15 residues. The CDR3 DNA follows: TGTGCCAGCTCACGTATGACAGCGAACACCGGGGAGCTGTTTTTT. Amino acids: CASSRMTANTGELFF.

This clonotype has more than one count but fewer than ten. This rearrangement joins TRBV24-1 to TRBJ1-4; no reliable D call. The CDR3 runs to 12 residues. Germline-derived CDR1 and CDR2 are KGHDR and SFDVKD. V was clipped by 0 bases and J by 6 bases, with 1 base between them. CDR3 protein: CATSDLDEKLFF. The CDR3 nucleotides are TGTGCCACCAGTGATTTGGATGAAAAACTGTTTTTT.

The genes are TRBV7-3 and TRBJ2-3; the D is unclear. The V and J ends lost 5 bases and 2 bases respectively, with 14 bases between them. This CDR3 is built from 15 residues. Germline lookup yields CDR1 SGHTA and CDR2 FQGTGA. This CDR3 reads CASSPRRRPTDTQYF. For the CDR3, the DNA is TGTGCCAGCAGCCCCCGACGCCGCCCCACAGATACGCAGTATTTT. Full variable domain (outside the CDR3, taken from reference TRBV7-3 and TRBJ2-3): GAGVSQTPSNKVTEKGKYVELRCDPISGHTALYWYRQSLGQGPEFLIYFQGTGAADDSGLPNDRFFAVRPEGSVSTLKIQRTERGDSAVYLCASSPRRRPTDTQYFGPGTRLTVL.

This clonotype was detected many times. The gene calls are TRBV5-1 and TRBJ1-1; D is unresolved. CDR1 SGHRS and CDR2 YFSETQ come from the germline V gene. The CDR3 has 13 residues. Trimming took off 5 bases at V and 1 base at J, with 9 bases between the two ends. The CDR3 region is CASRFDGNTEAFF. The CDR3 region has the DNA TGCGCCAGCAGATTCGATGGGAACACTGAAGCTTTCTTT.

This clonotype appeared a few times. The chain recombines TRBV20-1 with TRBJ2-1; TRBD2 might be the D (5 bases). This CDR3 region has 14 residues. Germline V gene sequence: CDR1 DFQATT, CDR2 SNEGSKA (reference sequence). Trimming stripped 4 bases from V and 0 bases from J, with 10 bases between. The CDR3 DNA reads TGCAGTGCTACTGTAGCGACCTCCTACAATGAGCAGTTCTTC. Its translation is CSATVATSYNEQFF.

The J gene is TRBJ2-1, the V gene TRBV5-1; TRBD1 agrees at 7 bases. V was pared by 1 base and J by 8 bases, with 6 bases of the junction left unmatched. Per the germline V gene, CDR1 is SGHRS and CDR2 is YFSETQ. This CDR3 is 14 amino acids long. CDR3 protein: CASSLLTGSDEQFF. In nucleotides, the CDR3 is TGCGCCAGCAGCTTGCTGACAGGGTCCGATGAGCAGTTCTTC.

The chain has TRBV7-2 and TRBJ2-3; D remains ambiguous. Looked up from germline, CDR1 is SGHTA and CDR2 is FQGNSA. The CDR3 length is 15 residues. Trimming stripped 1 base from V and 1 base from J, with 9 bases between. The CDR3 is CASSLGGSGTDTQYF. The CDR3 DNA follows: TGTGCCAGCAGCTTAGGCGGCAGTGGCACAGATACGCAGTATTTT.

The rearrangement links TRBV18 to TRBJ2-1, with 7 bases lining up with TRBD2. The CDR3 extends over 16 amino acids. V lost 0 bases and J lost 5; bases outside the gene matches: 7. Germline V gene sequence: CDR1 KGHSH, CDR2 LQKENI. CDR3 region: CASSPPLLAVDNEQFF. CDR3 nucleotide sequence: TGTGCCAGCTCACCACCTCTGCTAGCGGTCGACAATGAGCAGTTCTTC.

The chain joins TRBV4-3 to TRBJ2-2; 7 bases are shared with TRBD1. This CDR3 comprises 14 residues. The germline V gene encodes CDR1 LGHNA and CDR2 YSLEER. V gave up 3 bases and J gave up 5 bases; unmatched junction bases: 3. The chain's CDR3 is CASSHDRATGELFF. CDR3 bases: TGCGCCAGCAGCCACGACAGGGCAACCGGGGAGCTGTTTTTT.

This clonotype was detected a few times. V and J are TRBV7-2 and TRBJ2-3; D call uncertain. CDR1 and CDR2 (germline): SGHTA, FQGNSA. This CDR3 contains 14 residues. The V gene lost 0 bases and the J gene lost 4 bases, with 8 bases spanning the gap. The DNA for the CDR3 is TGTGCCAGCAGCTTAGCACCGGGCGCAGATACGCAGTATTTT. It is translated as CASSLAPGADTQYF.